The entry below gives a single T cell receptor beta chain sequence along with its context. TCRdb's copy holds only in-frame clones and misses some; the assay was immunoSEQ multiplex PCR. This sample carries about 220,000 clones, 70% to 90% of them seen once, and the ten largest clones take 3% to 4.5%. V was clipped by 1 base and J by 5 bases, with 14 bases between them. The V gene's germline CDR1 is SEHNR and CDR2 FQNEAQ (reference sequence). CDR3 size: 15 residues. This entry comes from a study of blood T cell repertoires in COVID-19. The overall study: Some COVID-19 samples were acute and others convalescent; all came from the United States, Italy and Spain. Sources were T cells, B-cell-depleted T cells, or PBMCs; the material itself was cDNA or gDNA.

Living in about 25 US areas, the participants were between roughly 18 and 95 years of age. Participant reports of clinical history set cohort assignment. V and J are TRBV7-9 and TRBJ1-1; TRBD1 might be the D (5 bases). Sequenced input: PBMCs or T cells enriched from blood (not recorded which). This TCR was recovered from a woman between 40 and 55 years old with acute COVID-19. CDR3 sequence reads: CASSLGQGDLTEAFF. The CDR3 DNA follows: TGTGCCAGCAGCTTAGGGCAGGGCGATCTAACTGAAGCTTTCTTT.